This T cell receptor (beta chain) derives from a study of T cells in Graves' hyperthyroidism and ophthalmopathy. Study outcomes and limitations: Most thyroid clonotypes expanded above 0.001 appeared in blood too. Researchers report that a 13 V-J model separated ophthalmopathy from stable hyperthyroidism.

CDR1 and CDR2 (germline): SGHNT, YYREEE (reference sequence). This CDR3 is 15 amino acids long. V was pared by 5 bases and J by 1 base, with 12 bases between. Aged 18 to 65, the patients had hyperthyroidism that was newly diagnosed and had lasted under 2 months. Diagnoses used clinical symptoms, serum thyroxine and TRAb, thyroid ultrasound and orbital computed tomography. Concerning this clonotype: Its specificity is unknown.

The investigators amplified TCR beta CDR3 regions from RNA transcripts. Carried out on the TCR CDR3, a first-round RT-PCR used the HTBI primer set. One entry per CDR3 protein, called by TCRdb with MiXCR from the multiplex PCR reads. Of 300,000 to 450,000 distinct CDR3 sequences in the sample, 15% to 18% were seen once. The chain couples TRBV5-4 to TRBJ2-2, with a tentative D call TRBD2 (6 bases). The source of this sequence is a woman under 30 with Graves' hyperthyroidism that later progressed to Graves' ophthalmopathy. Sample: blood. CDR3 sequence (DNA): TGTGCCAGCAGTTTCATGCGGGGGAACACCGGGGAGCTGTTTTTT. Protein: CASSFMRGNTGELFF.